The 23 T cell receptor beta chains below all came from one sample that was sequenced in a study of blood T cell repertoires in COVID-19. The data were produced by immunoSEQ multiplex PCR, yet TCRdb's version contains in-frame clones alone and is incomplete. Of 200,000 to 250,000 clones in the sample, approximately 83% were seen once. Material for sequencing was peripheral blood. The source is a woman between 45 and 60 years old with acute or convalescent COVID-19.

A note on this clone: Distinct nucleotide sequences in the sample also encode this CDR3. The J gene is TRBJ2-1, the V gene TRBV29-1; weak D call: TRBD1 (6 bases). V was shortened by 7 bases and J by 0 bases, with 7 bases between the two germline ends. Per germline, CDR1 SQVTM and CDR2 ANQGSEA. The CDR3 spans 12 residues. The CDR3: CSGTVSYNEQFF. The CDR3 nucleotides are TGCAGCGGGACAGTCTCCTACAATGAGCAGTTCTTC.

This rearrangement joins TRBV11-2 to TRBJ2-2; 7 bases agree with TRBD2. Unmatched junction bases numbered 5, after V lost 5 bases and J lost 2 bases. Germline-derived CDR1 and CDR2 are SGHAT and FQNNGV. The CDR3 spans 15 residues. The chain's CDR3 is CASSAGLGNTGELFF. The DNA for the CDR3 is TGTGCCAGCAGCGCCGGACTAGGAAACACCGGGGAGCTGTTTTTT.

Turning to this clone: Distinct nucleotide sequences in the sample also encode this CDR3. The chain joins TRBV20-1 to TRBJ1-5; D perhaps matches TRBD1 (6 bases). There are 13 residues in the CDR3. The V and J ends lost 3 bases and 4 bases respectively, with 10 bases between them. The germline V gene has CDR1 DFQATT and CDR2 SNEGSKA (reference sequence). CDR3 in amino acids: CSASQGTNQPQHF. The DNA of the CDR3 is TGCAGTGCTAGTCAGGGGACAAATCAGCCCCAGCATTTT.

This clone was recorded a few times. The chain combines TRBV7-2 with TRBJ1-2; D is unresolved. The CDR3 has 12 amino acids. Between the trimmed V and J ends, which lost 5 bases and 5 bases, there was a span of 9 bases. The germline CDR1 and CDR2 sequences are SGHTA and FQGNSA. The CDR3 sequence is CASSLSGYGYTF. In DNA, the CDR3 is TGTGCCAGCAGCCTGTCAGGATATGGCTACACCTTC.

This clone was counted a few times. This chain joins TRBV2 and TRBJ1-1, with D possibly being TRBD1 (5 bases). Germline values: CDR1 SNHLY, CDR2 FYNNEI. V was trimmed by 7 bases and J by 0 bases, leaving 12 bases between them. CDR3 length: 14 amino acids. DNA for the CDR3: TGTGCCAGCAATAACGGGGGTCTGAACACTGAAGCTTTCTTT. Amino acid sequence: CASNNGGLNTEAFF.

In this sample, this clone turned up once. V is TRBV3-1 (or the pseudogene TRBV3-2) and J is TRBJ2-2; a possible D gene is TRBD1 (6 bases). The CDR3 is 15 residues long. Trimming removed 4 bases at V and 0 bases at J, with 9 bases between. Germline CDR1 and CDR2: LGHDT and YNNKEL (reference sequence). DNA of the CDR3: TGTGCCAGCAGCCTGAGACAGGCGAACACCGGGGAGCTGTTTTTT. Its protein product is CASSLRQANTGELFF.

The chain combines TRBV2 with TRBJ2-1; TRBD2 aligns across 10 bases. Unmatched junction bases numbered 8, after V lost 3 bases and J lost 9 bases. The CDR3 is made up of 15 amino acids. Per germline, CDR1 SNHLY and CDR2 FYNNEI. The DNA of the CDR3 is TGTGCCAGCAGTGACAGAGCGGGGGGGCCTGGTGAGCAGTTCTTC. It encodes CASSDRAGGPGEQFF.

The CDR3 spells CASSLELNRGRGEQFF. The CDR3 DNA is TGCGCCAGCAGCTTGGAGTTAAACAGGGGGCGGGGTGAGCAGTTCTTC. The chain links TRBV5-1 to TRBJ2-1; the match to TRBD1 covers 9 bases. This CDR3 spans 16 amino acids. The J segment lost 9 bases and the V segment lost 0 bases, leaving 10 bases of the junction unmatched. In germline, CDR1 is SGHRS, CDR2 YFSETQ.

The chain links TRBV10-3 to TRBJ1-4; weak D call: TRBD1 (5 bases). The CDR3 covers 16 residues. Germline assignment: CDR1 ENHRY and CDR2 SYGVKD. V dropped 3 bases and J dropped 5 bases, with 16 bases sitting between them. The DNA of the CDR3 is TGTGCCATCAGTGAAGGGGCAGGGTCCCTAAATGAAAAACTGTTTTTT. Residues: CAISEGAGSLNEKLFF.

J is TRBJ1-5 and V is TRBV12-3 or TRBV12-4; TRBD1 might be the D (5 bases). This CDR3 is 13 amino acids long. Trimming removed 7 bases from V and 5 bases from J, with 12 bases in between. The CDR3 reads CASTKTAYQPQHF. For the CDR3, the DNA is TGTGCCAGCACCAAGACAGCTTATCAGCCCCAGCATTTT.

V is TRBV6-5 and J is TRBJ2-7, with 7 bases that match TRBD2. Germline loops: CDR1 MNHEY, CDR2 SVGAGI. The CDR3 has 14 amino acids. Losses at the gene ends were 6 bases for V and 5 bases for J; bases not matched to a gene: 10. CDR3 nucleotide sequence: TGTGCCAGCAGACCCCCGCGACTAGCCCACGAGCAGTACTTC. This codes for CASRPPRLAHEQYF.

In this sample, this clone turned up a few times. V and J are TRBV2 and TRBJ2-7; 7 nucleotides align to TRBD2. This CDR3 spans 15 amino acids. V dropped 3 bases and J dropped 3; count of bases not matched to a gene: 8. CDR1 and CDR2 from the germline V gene are SNHLY and FYNNEI. CDR3 protein: CASSEVRLAVYEQYF. In DNA form, the CDR3 reads TGTGCCAGCAGTGAGGTCCGGCTAGCGGTCTACGAGCAGTACTTC.

The genes are TRBV11-2 and TRBJ2-7; 7 positions match TRBD1. The CDR3 runs to 15 residues. Looked up from germline, CDR1 is SGHAT and CDR2 is FQNNGV. V shed 1 base, J shed 3 bases, and the junction held 6 bases outside the gene matches. The DNA of the CDR3 is TGTGCCAGCAGCTTAGGAACTACAGGGGTCTACGAGCAGTACTTC. This sequence encodes CASSLGTTGVYEQYF.

This clone was seen once. The chain employs TRBV29-1 and TRBJ1-4; 9 nucleotides agree with TRBD1. The V and J ends lost 5 bases and 12 bases, in that order; junction bases with no gene match: 10. Germline V gene sequence: CDR1 SQVTM, CDR2 ANQGSEA. The CDR3 loop spans 13 amino acids. CDR3 sequence reads: CSVKVSTGGELFF. The CDR3 coding sequence is TGCAGCGTTAAGGTGTCCACAGGGGGCGAACTGTTTTTT.

As concerns this clone: Other DNA sequences within the sample encode an identical CDR3. DNA of the CDR3: TGCGCCAGCAGCGCAGCGGGACAGGGGTCTGGGGCCAACGTCCTGACTTTC. It is translated as CASSAAGQGSGANVLTF. This rearrangement joins TRBV5-1 to TRBJ2-6; TRBD1 aligns across 10 bases. The CDR3 length is 17 residues. J gave up 1 base and V 4 bases, and 5 bases lay outside the gene matches. Germline V gene lookup returns CDR1 SGHRS and CDR2 YFSETQ.

The rearrangement uses TRBV2 and TRBJ2-5, with 7 bases identical to TRBD1. The CDR3 is made up of 14 amino acids. V gave up 7 bases and J gave up 7 bases; unmatched junction bases: 12. Germline CDR1 SNHLY, CDR2 FYNNEI. Here the CDR3 reads CASMVDRQGGTQYF. In nucleotides, the CDR3 is TGTGCCAGCATGGTGGACAGGCAAGGGGGGACCCAGTACTTC.

In its sample, this clone was seen once. The V gene is TRBV28, the J gene TRBJ2-7; TRBD2 aligns across 7 bases. The CDR3 totals 15 residues. After removal of 6 bases from V and 2 bases from J, the junction contained 10 bases not matched to a gene. Germline-derived CDR1 and CDR2 are MDHEN and SYDVKM. The CDR3 protein is CASRTETSTPYEQYF. CDR3 DNA: TGTGCCAGCAGGACAGAGACTAGCACGCCCTACGAGCAGTACTTC.

The chain joins TRBV16 to TRBJ1-2; D is undetermined. The CDR3 runs to 13 residues. Germline lookup yields CDR1 KGHSY and CDR2 FQNENV. Deletions cut 2 bases from V and 2 bases from J, with 6 bases between. CDR3 in DNA: TGTGCCAGCAGCCAAGGGCCGAACTATGGCTACACCTTC. Translated: CASSQGPNYGYTF.

The V gene is TRBV5-1, the J gene TRBJ2-3, with a weak D call TRBD2 (6 bases). CDR1 is SGHRS and CDR2 is YFSETQ in the germline V gene. V lost 4 bases to trimming and J lost 2 bases, with 17 bases between them. The CDR3 extends over 16 amino acids. The CDR3 DNA reads as TGCGCCAGCAGCCCGGTTCCGGGAGCCTACACAGATACGCAGTATTTT. Translation: CASSPVPGAYTDTQYF. Full variable domain (outside the CDR3, taken from reference TRBV5-1 and TRBJ2-3): KAGVTQTPRYLIKTRGQQVTLSCSPISGHRSVSWYQQTPGQGLQFLFEYFSETQRNKGNFPGRFSGRQFSNSRSEMNVSTLELGDSALYLCASSPVPGAYTDTQYFGPGTRLTVL.

The V gene is TRBV18, the J gene TRBJ2-2; 7 bases map to TRBD1. The CDR3 runs 16 residues. The V gene end was trimmed by 1 base and the J gene end by 7 bases; junction bases not matched to a gene: 9. Germline V gene sequence: CDR1 KGHSH, CDR2 LQKENI. DNA of the CDR3: TGTGCCAGCTCACCACGAGGGACAGCCCCCGACGGGGAGCTGTTTTTT. Amino acid sequence: CASSPRGTAPDGELFF.

The chain combines TRBV30 with TRBJ1-4, with 7 bases lining up with TRBD1. With V trimmed by 0 bases and J by 0 bases, 13 bases remained unmatched. CDR1 and CDR2 (germline): GTSNPN, SVGIG (reference sequence). The CDR3 is 19 amino acids. Written as DNA, the CDR3 is TGTGCCTGGAGTGTATACAGGGGTGACCTCATTTCAACTAATGAAAAACTGTTTTTT. It codes for CAWSVYRGDLISTNEKLFF. Complete variable domain (other parts from reference TRBV30 and TRBJ1-4): SQTIHQWPATLVQPVGSPLSLECTVEGTSNPNLYWYRQAAGRGLQLLFYSVGIGQISSEVPQNLSASRPQDRQFILSSKKLLLSDSGFYLCAWSVYRGDLISTNEKLFFGSGTQLSVL.

V gene TRBV6-2 or TRBV6-3 combines with J gene TRBJ2-7; 7 nucleotides line up with TRBD1. This CDR3 comprises 15 residues. Trimming cost V 5 bases and J 3 bases; bases outside gene matches: 10. Germline V CDR1 and CDR2: MNHEY, SVGEGT. The CDR3 DNA sequence: TGTGCCAGCAGTCCGGGACAGAAACCCCTCTACGAGCAGTACTTC. It yields the protein CASSPGQKPLYEQYF.

This clone occurred once. The V and J genes are TRBV9 and TRBJ1-2; D gene uncertain. This CDR3 has 16 residues. Deletions cut 0 bases from V and 0 bases from J, with 12 bases between. From germline, CDR1 is SGDLS and CDR2 YYNGEE. CDR3 nucleotides: TGTGCCAGCAGCGTAGCTACGGGGAACTCTAACTATGGCTACACCTTC. This sequence encodes CASSVATGNSNYGYTF.